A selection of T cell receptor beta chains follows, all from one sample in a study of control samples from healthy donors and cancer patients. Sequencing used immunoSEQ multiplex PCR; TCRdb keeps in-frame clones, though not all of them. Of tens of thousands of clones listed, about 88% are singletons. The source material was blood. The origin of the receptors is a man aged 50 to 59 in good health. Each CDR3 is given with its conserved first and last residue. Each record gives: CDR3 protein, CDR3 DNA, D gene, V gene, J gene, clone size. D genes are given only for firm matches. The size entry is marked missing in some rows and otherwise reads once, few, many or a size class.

cdr3_aa: CAWSVGVSAGGLRDTQYF; cdr3_nt: TGTGCCTGGAGTGTTGGAGTTTCGGCAGGGGGATTGCGGGATACGCAGTATTTT; d_call: TRBD1; v_call: TRBV30; j_call: TRBJ2-3; clone_size: -
cdr3_aa: CATSDWTGASTGELFF; cdr3_nt: TGTGCCACCAGTGACTGGACAGGGGCGAGCACCGGGGAGCTGTTTTTT; d_call: TRBD1; v_call: TRBV24-1; j_call: TRBJ2-2; clone_size: -
cdr3_aa: CASSSTSGSYNEQFF; cdr3_nt: TGTGCCAGCAGCTCCACTAGCGGGAGCTACAATGAGCAGTTCTTC; d_call: TRBD2; v_call: TRBV27; j_call: TRBJ2-1; clone_size: -
cdr3_aa: CASSALWTSGGRADTQYF; cdr3_nt: TGTGCCAGCAGCGCCCTTTGGACTAGCGGGGGGAGGGCAGATACGCAGTATTTT; d_call: TRBD2; v_call: TRBV5-6; j_call: TRBJ2-3; clone_size: -
cdr3_aa: CASSLTVSGAGANVLTF; cdr3_nt: TGTGCCAGCAGCTTAACGGTCTCAGGGGCTGGGGCCAACGTCCTGACTTTC; d_call: -; v_call: TRBV7-3; j_call: TRBJ2-6; clone_size: -
cdr3_aa: CASSQVWGGGSPLHF; cdr3_nt: TGTGCCAGCAGCCAAGTGTGGGGGGGCGGGTCACCCCTCCACTTT; d_call: -; v_call: TRBV3-1/TRBV3-2; j_call: TRBJ1-6; clone_size: -
cdr3_aa: CASSAWGNIQYF; cdr3_nt: TGTGCCAGCAGCGCCTGGGGAAACATTCAGTACTTC; d_call: -; v_call: TRBV11-2; j_call: TRBJ2-4; clone_size: -
cdr3_aa: CASGLVLAGGRGNQPQHF; cdr3_nt: TGTGCTAGTGGTTTGGTACTAGCCGGTGGTCGGGGCAATCAGCCCCAGCATTTT; d_call: -; v_call: TRBV12-5; j_call: TRBJ1-5; clone_size: -
cdr3_aa: CASSSDRIYGYTF; cdr3_nt: TGTGCCAGCAGCTCCGACAGGATCTATGGCTACACCTTC; d_call: -; v_call: TRBV7-9; j_call: TRBJ1-2; clone_size: once
cdr3_aa: CASSIGTGNTEAFF; cdr3_nt: TGTGCCAGTAGTATCGGGACAGGGAACACTGAAGCTTTCTTT; d_call: TRBD1; v_call: TRBV19; j_call: TRBJ1-1; clone_size: few
cdr3_aa: CASSVTGFQDEQYF; cdr3_nt: TGTGCCAGCAGTGTAACAGGGTTCCAAGACGAGCAGTACTTC; d_call: -; v_call: TRBV27; j_call: TRBJ2-7; clone_size: -
cdr3_aa: CASSIIEATGELFF; cdr3_nt: TGTGCCAGTAGTATAATTGAAGCCACCGGGGAGCTGTTTTTT; d_call: -; v_call: TRBV19; j_call: TRBJ2-2; clone_size: few
cdr3_aa: CASSESQNKNTEAFF; cdr3_nt: TGTGCCAGCAGTGAGAGTCAAAACAAGAACACTGAAGCTTTCTTT; d_call: -; v_call: TRBV2; j_call: TRBJ1-1; clone_size: once
cdr3_aa: CASSRPKRPLHF; cdr3_nt: TGTGCCAGCAGTCGTCCGAAGCGGCCCCTCCACTTT; d_call: -; v_call: TRBV6-2/TRBV6-3; j_call: TRBJ1-6; clone_size: -
cdr3_aa: CASSKITSGGSSSYEQYF; cdr3_nt: TGTGCCAGCAGCAAAATAACTAGCGGGGGGTCCAGTTCCTACGAGCAGTACTTC; d_call: -; v_call: TRBV21-1; j_call: TRBJ2-7; clone_size: -
cdr3_aa: CASSVDSKNIQYF; cdr3_nt: TGTGCCAGCAGTGTGGACAGTAAAAACATTCAGTACTTC; d_call: -; v_call: TRBV2; j_call: TRBJ2-4; clone_size: -
cdr3_aa: CASSKLRDRSTDTQYF; cdr3_nt: TGTGCCAGTAGTAAACTCCGGGACAGGTCAACAGATACGCAGTATTTT; d_call: TRBD1; v_call: TRBV19; j_call: TRBJ2-3; clone_size: -
cdr3_aa: CARQGPSSYEQYF; cdr3_nt: TGTGCCAGACAGGGACCAAGCTCCTACGAGCAGTACTTC; d_call: -; v_call: TRBV2; j_call: TRBJ2-7; clone_size: -
cdr3_aa: CASSRGTGYYGYTF; cdr3_nt: TGTGCCAGCAGCCGGGGCACGGGTTACTATGGCTACACCTTC; d_call: -; v_call: TRBV6-6; j_call: TRBJ1-2; clone_size: -
cdr3_aa: CATRRGHEQYF; cdr3_nt: TGTGCCACCCGGAGGGGTCACGAGCAGTACTTC; d_call: -; v_call: TRBV19; j_call: TRBJ2-7; clone_size: -
cdr3_aa: CASRPRLGETQYF; cdr3_nt: TGTGCCAGCAGACCTAGGCTGGGAGAGACCCAGTACTTC; d_call: -; v_call: TRBV7-2; j_call: TRBJ2-5; clone_size: -
cdr3_aa: CAWSDHWGTEAFF; cdr3_nt: TGTGCCTGGAGTGACCATTGGGGGACTGAAGCTTTCTTT; d_call: -; v_call: TRBV30; j_call: TRBJ1-1; clone_size: -
cdr3_aa: CASSFGGNTQYF; cdr3_nt: TGTGCCAGCAGTTTTGGGGGTAACACGCAGTATTTT; d_call: -; v_call: TRBV12-3/TRBV12-4; j_call: TRBJ2-3; clone_size: -
cdr3_aa: CASSPQGPSTDTQYF; cdr3_nt: TGTGCCAGTAGTCCGCAGGGGCCTAGCACAGATACGCAGTATTTT; d_call: -; v_call: TRBV19; j_call: TRBJ2-3; clone_size: -
cdr3_aa: CASSALEGLSNQPQHF; cdr3_nt: TGTGCCAGCAGCGCGCTCGAGGGGCTGAGCAATCAGCCCCAGCATTTT; d_call: -; v_call: TRBV5-8; j_call: TRBJ1-5; clone_size: -
cdr3_aa: CASKGQGYNEQFF; cdr3_nt: TGTGCCAGCAAAGGCCAGGGGTATAATGAGCAGTTCTTC; d_call: -; v_call: TRBV28; j_call: TRBJ2-1; clone_size: -